Here is one T cell receptor beta chain with its context. Through a sample-barcoded 5' primer and a J-beta primer mix, a second PCR was run for about 7 to 12 cycles. No fewer than 3 million CDR3-containing paired-end reads came from each sample. In TCRdb, the 5' RACE reads were re-called with MiXCR into one record per CDR3 protein. Of around 280,000 distinct CDR3 sequences in the sample, around 27% were seen once. The sample comes from a study of blood T cells in healthy people across ages. The clonotype originates from a woman in her seventies in good health. The material sequenced was blood.

CDR3 nucleotides: TGTGCCAGCAGTTCCCCATACAACACCTACGAGCAGTACTTC. This gives the protein CASSSPYNTYEQYF. The chain is built from TRBV27 and TRBJ2-7; D is unresolved. Germline assignment: CDR1 MNHEY and CDR2 SMNVEV (reference sequence). This CDR3 spans 14 amino acids. V was cut by 4 bases and J by 2 bases, with 12 bases left in between.